This T cell receptor (beta chain) was sequenced in a study of T cells in Graves' hyperthyroidism and ophthalmopathy. Findings and limits, study-wide: Ophthalmopathy and stable hyperthyroidism were told apart by a 13 V-J model.

TCR beta CDR3 regions were amplified from RNA transcripts. TCR CDR3 underwent first-round RT-PCR with the HTBI primer set. TCRdb re-called the multiplex PCR reads with MiXCR, one entry per CDR3 protein. The sample lists 350,000 to 400,000 distinct CDR3 sequences; roughly 19% were seen once. Ten or more counts support this clonotype. Its antigen is undetermined. The CDR3 sequence is 13 residues long. Per the germline V gene, CDR1 is SNHLY and CDR2 is FYNNEI. Trimming took off 2 bases at V and 2 bases at J, with 6 bases between the two ends. PBMCs were derived from 10 ml fresh peripheral blood. The chain is built from TRBV2 and TRBJ2-5; no definite D call. The specimen was blood. The receptor's source is a woman between 18 and 30 years old with Graves' hyperthyroidism. The CDR3: CASSEFLQETQYF. The CDR3 DNA reads as TGTGCCAGCAGTGAATTTCTTCAAGAGACCCAGTACTTC. Full variable domain (missing parts from reference TRBV2 and TRBJ2-5): EPEVTQTPSHQVTQMGQEVILRCVPISNHLYFYWYRQILGQKVEFLVSFYNNEISEKSEIFDDQFSVERPDGSNFTLKIRSTKLEDSAMYFCASSEFLQETQYFGPGTRLLVL.